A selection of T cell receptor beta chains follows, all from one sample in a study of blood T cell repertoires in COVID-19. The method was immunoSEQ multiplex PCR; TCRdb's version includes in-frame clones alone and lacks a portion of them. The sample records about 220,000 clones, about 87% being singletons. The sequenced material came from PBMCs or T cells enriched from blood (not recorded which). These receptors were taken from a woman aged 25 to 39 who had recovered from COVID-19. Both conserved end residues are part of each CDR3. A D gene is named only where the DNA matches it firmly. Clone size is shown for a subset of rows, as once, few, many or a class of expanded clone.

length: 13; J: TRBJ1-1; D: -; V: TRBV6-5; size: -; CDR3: CASSSPENTEAFF; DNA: TGTGCCAGCAGTTCCCCAGAGAACACTGAAGCTTTCTTT
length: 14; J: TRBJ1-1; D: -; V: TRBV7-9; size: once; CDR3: CASSPFRGNTEAFF; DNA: TGTGCCAGCAGCCCCTTCCGAGGGAACACTGAAGCTTTCTTT
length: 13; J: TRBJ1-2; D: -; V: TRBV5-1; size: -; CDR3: CASSLGQGAGYTF; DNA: TGCGCCAGCAGCTTGGGGCAGGGTGCTGGCTACACCTTC
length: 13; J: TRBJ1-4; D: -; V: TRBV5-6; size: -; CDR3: CASSLGLNEKLFF; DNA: TGTGCCAGCAGCTTGGGGCTTAATGAAAAACTGTTTTTT
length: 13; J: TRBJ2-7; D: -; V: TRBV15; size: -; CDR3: CATSRALENEQYF; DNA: TGTGCCACCAGCAGGGCGTTGGAGAACGAGCAGTACTTC
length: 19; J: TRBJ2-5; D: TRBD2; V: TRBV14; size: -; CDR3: CASSLRGLAGVTRGETQYF; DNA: TGTGCCAGCAGCCTCCGGGGGCTAGCGGGGGTGACGAGAGGGGAGACCCAGTACTTC
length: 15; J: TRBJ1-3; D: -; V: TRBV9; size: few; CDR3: CASSVAGDGGNTIYF; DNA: TGTGCCAGCAGCGTAGCGGGGGACGGTGGAAACACCATATATTTT
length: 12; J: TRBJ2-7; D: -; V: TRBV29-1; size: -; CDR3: CSAGVTGYEQYF; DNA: TGCAGCGCCGGGGTGACAGGCTACGAGCAGTACTTC
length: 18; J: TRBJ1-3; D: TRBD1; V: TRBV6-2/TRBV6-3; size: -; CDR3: CASSYFLRDRRSGNTIYF; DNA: TGTGCCAGCAGTTACTTCCTCCGGGACAGGCGCTCTGGAAACACCATATATTTT
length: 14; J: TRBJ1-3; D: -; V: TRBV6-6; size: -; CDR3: CATRRGLSGNTIYF; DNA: TGTGCCACGAGGCGGGGCCTCTCTGGAAACACCATATATTTT
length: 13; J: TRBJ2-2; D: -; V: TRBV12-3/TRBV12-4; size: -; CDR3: CASREQGTGELFF; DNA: TGTGCCAGCAGGGAGCAGGGCACCGGGGAGCTGTTTTTT
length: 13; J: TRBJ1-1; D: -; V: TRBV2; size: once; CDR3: CASSEVADTEAFF; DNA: TGTGCCAGCAGTGAAGTCGCGGACACTGAAGCTTTCTTT
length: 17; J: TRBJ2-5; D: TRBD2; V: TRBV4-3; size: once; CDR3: CASSVTGTSGGEETQYF; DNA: TGCGCCAGCAGCGTAACCGGGACTAGCGGGGGGGAAGAGACCCAGTACTTC
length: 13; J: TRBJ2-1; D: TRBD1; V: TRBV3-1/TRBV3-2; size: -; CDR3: CASSQDRHNEQFF; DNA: TGTGCCAGCAGCCAGGACAGGCACAATGAGCAGTTCTTC
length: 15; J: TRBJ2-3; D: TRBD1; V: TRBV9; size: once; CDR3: CASSPDRGGTDTQYF; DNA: TGTGCCAGCAGCCCCGACAGGGGTGGGACAGATACGCAGTATTTT
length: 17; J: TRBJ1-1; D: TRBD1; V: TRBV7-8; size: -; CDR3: CASSLGVPQGADTEAFF; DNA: TGTGCCAGCAGCTTAGGGGTCCCACAGGGGGCGGACACTGAAGCTTTCTTT
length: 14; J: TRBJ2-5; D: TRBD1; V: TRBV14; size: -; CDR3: CASSLVTGGETQYF; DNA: TGTGCCAGCAGCCTAGTGACAGGGGGAGAGACCCAGTACTTC
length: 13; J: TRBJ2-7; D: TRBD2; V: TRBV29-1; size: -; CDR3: CSVIAGGSYEQYF; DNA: TGCAGCGTCATAGCGGGGGGATCCTACGAGCAGTACTTC
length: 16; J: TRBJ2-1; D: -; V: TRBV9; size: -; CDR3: CASSVEGEVLNNEQFF; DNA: TGTGCCAGCAGCGTAGAAGGCGAGGTTTTGAACAATGAGCAGTTCTTC
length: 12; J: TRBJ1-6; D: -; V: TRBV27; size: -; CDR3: CASSQINSPLHF; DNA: TGTGCCAGCAGTCAAATTAATTCACCCCTCCACTTT
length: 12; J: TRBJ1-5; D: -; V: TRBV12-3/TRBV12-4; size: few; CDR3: CASSFGDQPQHF; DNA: TGTGCCAGCAGTTTTGGAGATCAGCCCCAGCATTTT
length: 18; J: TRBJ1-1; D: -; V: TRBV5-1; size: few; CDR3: CASSPSGGSSPINTEAFF; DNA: TGCGCCAGCAGCCCGTCGGGAGGGTCTAGTCCGATAAACACTGAAGCTTTCTTT
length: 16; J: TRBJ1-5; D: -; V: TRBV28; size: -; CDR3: CASSLPRSLGSQPQHF; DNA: TGTGCCAGCAGCCTCCCTAGGTCCCTAGGATCACAGCCCCAGCATTTT
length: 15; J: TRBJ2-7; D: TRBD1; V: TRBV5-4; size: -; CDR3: CASSLAGRGMHEQYF; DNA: TGTGCCAGCAGCTTGGCCGGCAGGGGGATGCACGAGCAGTACTTC
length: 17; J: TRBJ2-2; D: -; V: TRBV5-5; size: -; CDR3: CASSLMRVGANTGELFF; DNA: TGTGCCAGCAGCTTGATGAGGGTCGGGGCGAACACCGGGGAGCTGTTTTTT
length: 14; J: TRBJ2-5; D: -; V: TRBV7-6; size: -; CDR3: CASSLRYTGETQYF; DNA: TGTGCCAGCAGCTTGAGGTATACGGGAGAGACCCAGTACTTC
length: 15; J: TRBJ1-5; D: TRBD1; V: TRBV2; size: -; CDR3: CASRDRGYSNQPQHF; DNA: TGTGCCAGCAGGGACAGGGGATATAGCAATCAGCCCCAGCATTTT
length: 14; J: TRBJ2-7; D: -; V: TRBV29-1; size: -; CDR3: CSVEDHEGGYEQYF; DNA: TGCAGCGTTGAAGATCACGAAGGGGGATACGAGCAGTACTTC
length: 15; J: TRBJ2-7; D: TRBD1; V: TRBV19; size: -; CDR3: CASSTWTGGSYEQYF; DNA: TGTGCCAGTAGTACGTGGACAGGGGGATCCTACGAGCAGTACTTC
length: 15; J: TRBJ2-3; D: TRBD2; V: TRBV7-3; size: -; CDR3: CASSLRTSFTDTQYF; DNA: TGTGCCAGCAGCTTAAGGACTAGTTTCACAGATACGCAGTATTTT
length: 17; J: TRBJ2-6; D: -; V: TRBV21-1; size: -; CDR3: CASTNGQGRGGANVLTF; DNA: TGTGCCAGCACCAACGGACAGGGGAGAGGTGGGGCCAACGTCCTGACTTTC
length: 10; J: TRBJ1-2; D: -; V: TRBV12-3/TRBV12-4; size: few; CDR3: CASSSYGYTF; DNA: TGTGCCAGCAGTTCGTATGGCTACACCTTC
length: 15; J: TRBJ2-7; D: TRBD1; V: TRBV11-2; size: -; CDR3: CASSLRGTGGYEQYF; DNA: TGTGCCAGCAGCTTACGTGGCACAGGGGGCTACGAGCAGTACTTC
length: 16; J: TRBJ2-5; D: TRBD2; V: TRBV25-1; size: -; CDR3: CASSEATSGVGETQYF; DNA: TGTGCCAGCAGTGAAGCCACTAGCGGGGTTGGTGAGACCCAGTACTTC
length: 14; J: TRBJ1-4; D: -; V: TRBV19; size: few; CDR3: CASSRFSGNEKLFF; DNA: TGTGCCAGTAGCCGCTTTTCGGGGAATGAAAAACTGTTTTTT
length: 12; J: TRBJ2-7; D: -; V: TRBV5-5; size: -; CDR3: CASSHSGYEQYF; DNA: TGTGCCAGCAGCCACTCAGGGTACGAGCAGTACTTC
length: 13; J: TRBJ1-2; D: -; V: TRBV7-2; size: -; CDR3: CASSPLTGYGYTF; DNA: TGTGCCAGCAGCCCCTTGACAGGATATGGCTACACCTTC
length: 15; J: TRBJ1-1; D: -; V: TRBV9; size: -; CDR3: CASSVDSKMNTEAFF; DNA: TGTGCCAGCAGCGTCGACAGTAAGATGAACACTGAAGCTTTCTTT
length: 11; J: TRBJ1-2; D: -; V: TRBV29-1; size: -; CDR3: CSDQGSYGYTF; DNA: TGCAGCGATCAGGGTTCCTATGGCTACACCTTC
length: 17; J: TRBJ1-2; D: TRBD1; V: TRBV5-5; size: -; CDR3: CASSLVPEGGGSYGYTF; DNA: TGTGCCAGCAGCTTGGTCCCTGAAGGGGGCGGAAGCTATGGCTACACCTTC
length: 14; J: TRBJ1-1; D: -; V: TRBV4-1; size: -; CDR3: CASSQGRGGTEAFF; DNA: TGCGCCAGCAGCCAAGGTAGGGGAGGCACTGAAGCTTTCTTT
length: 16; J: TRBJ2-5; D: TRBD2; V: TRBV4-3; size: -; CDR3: CASSQGLAGGGETQYF; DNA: TGCGCCAGCAGCCAAGGGCTAGCGGGGGGCGGGGAGACCCAGTACTTC
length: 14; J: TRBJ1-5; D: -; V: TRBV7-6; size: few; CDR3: CASSLGRGTEPQHF; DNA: TGTGCCAGCAGCTTAGGGAGGGGAACGGAACCCCAGCATTTT
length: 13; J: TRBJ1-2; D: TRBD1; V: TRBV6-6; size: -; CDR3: CATYPRTGDGYTF; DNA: TGTGCCACCTACCCCCGGACAGGGGATGGCTACACCTTC
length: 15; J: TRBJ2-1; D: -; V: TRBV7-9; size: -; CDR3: CASSLRQGNYNEQFF; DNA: TGTGCCAGCAGCTTAAGGCAGGGGAACTACAATGAGCAGTTCTTC
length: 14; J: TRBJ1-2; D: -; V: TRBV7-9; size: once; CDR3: CASSPLAAGGGYTF; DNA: TGTGCCAGCAGCCCTCTGGCCGCAGGAGGAGGCTACACCTTC
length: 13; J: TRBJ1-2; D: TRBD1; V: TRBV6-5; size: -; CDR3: CATGTGRTYGYTF; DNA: TGTGCCACCGGGACAGGGCGTACCTATGGCTACACCTTC
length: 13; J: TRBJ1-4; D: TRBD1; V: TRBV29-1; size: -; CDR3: CSVGGQGSEKLFF; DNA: TGCAGCGTTGGGGGACAGGGAAGTGAAAAACTGTTTTTT
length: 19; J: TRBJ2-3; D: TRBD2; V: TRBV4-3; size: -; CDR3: CASSQDIGGAGYLPDTQYF; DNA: TGCGCCAGCAGCCAAGATATCGGGGGGGCAGGTTATCTTCCAGATACGCAGTATTTT
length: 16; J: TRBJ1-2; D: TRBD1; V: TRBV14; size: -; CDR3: CASSLNRGTGGSGYTF; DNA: TGTGCCAGCAGCCTCAACCGAGGGACAGGGGGATCAGGCTACACCTTC
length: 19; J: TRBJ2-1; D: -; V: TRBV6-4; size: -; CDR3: CASRPRTEWDFSSYNEQFF; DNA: TGTGCCAGCAGACCCAGGACCGAGTGGGACTTTAGCTCCTACAATGAGCAGTTCTTC
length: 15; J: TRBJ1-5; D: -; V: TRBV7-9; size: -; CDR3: CASSEGETGYQPQHF; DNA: TGTGCCAGCAGCGAAGGGGAAACAGGGTACCAGCCCCAGCATTTT